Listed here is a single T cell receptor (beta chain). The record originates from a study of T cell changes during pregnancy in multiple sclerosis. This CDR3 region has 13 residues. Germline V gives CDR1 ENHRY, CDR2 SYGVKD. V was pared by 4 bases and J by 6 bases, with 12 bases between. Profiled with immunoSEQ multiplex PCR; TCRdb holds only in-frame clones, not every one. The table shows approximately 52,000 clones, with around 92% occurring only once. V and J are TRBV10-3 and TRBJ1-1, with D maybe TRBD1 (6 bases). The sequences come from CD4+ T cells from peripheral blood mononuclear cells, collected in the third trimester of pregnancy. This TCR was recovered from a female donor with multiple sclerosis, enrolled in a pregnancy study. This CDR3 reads CAISGRTVAEAFF. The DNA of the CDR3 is TGTGCCATCAGTGGGAGGACAGTGGCTGAAGCTTTCTTT.